This is a list of T cell receptor beta chains from one sample in a study of cytomegalovirus exposure and HLA in healthy donors. Profiled with immunoSEQ multiplex PCR; TCRdb holds only in-frame clones, not every one. The sample holds about 98,000 clones, under 75% seen once. The sample was PBMCs. Receptor source: a man in his fifties in good health and CMV-seronegative. CDR3s include the opening cysteine and the closing phenylalanine or tryptophan. The D gene is left open where the match is weak. Clone sizes are given selectively: once, few, many, or a class where the clone is expanded.

v_gene	abundance	d_gene	j_gene	CDR3nt	CDR3aa
TRBV6-1	.	TRBD2	TRBJ2-7	TGTGCCAGCAGATCGGGACTAGCGGGAGGTTTCGAGCAGTACTTC	CASRSGLAGGFEQYF
TRBV11-2	.	.	TRBJ2-5	TGTGCCAGCAGCTTTGTACAGAGGGAGCAGTACTTC	CASSFVQREQYF
TRBV6-1	.	.	TRBJ1-5	TGTGCCAGCAGGCAGGGGTCCCAATATCAGCCCCAGCATTTT	CASRQGSQYQPQHF
TRBV7-9	.	.	TRBJ1-1	TGTGCCAGCAGCTTTTGGACTCTTGTGGACACTGAAGCTTTCTTT	CASSFWTLVDTEAFF
TRBV4-2	.	.	TRBJ2-3	TGTGCCAGCAGCCAAGAAGCCAGCACAGATACGCAGTATTTT	CASSQEASTDTQYF
TRBV6-5	.	.	TRBJ1-1	TGTGCCAGCAGTTACTCCCCCCCGGAAGCTTTCTTT	CASSYSPPEAFF
TRBV19	.	TRBD1	TRBJ1-2	TGTGCCAGTAGTATAGATACAGGGGGCTCGGAAGGCTACACCTTC	CASSIDTGGSEGYTF
TRBV9	.	TRBD2	TRBJ2-7	TGTGCCAGCAGCGTAAGCGGGAGCCCCTACTACGAGCAGTACTTC	CASSVSGSPYYEQYF
TRBV10-3	.	TRBD1	TRBJ1-3	TGTGCCATCAGAATGGACAGGGGGCTGACTGGAAACACCATATATTTT	CAIRMDRGLTGNTIYF
TRBV28	few	TRBD1	TRBJ1-4	TGTGCCAGCAGCAAGACAGGGGGCGGTGAAAAACTGTTTTTT	CASSKTGGGEKLFF
TRBV2	.	.	TRBJ2-7	TGTGCCAGCAGGGCTTGGGATCTGACAGGACCCTACGAGCAGTACTTC	CASRAWDLTGPYEQYF
TRBV9	.	TRBD2	TRBJ2-7	TGTGCCAGCAGCTTGACTAGCACCCACGAGCAGTACTTC	CASSLTSTHEQYF
TRBV19	.	.	TRBJ1-5	TGTGCCAGTAGTATTAGTTGGGGCAGGACGGGAGATCAGCCCCAGCATTTT	CASSISWGRTGDQPQHF
TRBV6-6	.	TRBD2	TRBJ2-7	TGTGCCAGCAGTTCGGGGACTAGCGGGACCGCCTACGAGCAGTACTTC	CASSSGTSGTAYEQYF
TRBV7-9	.	.	TRBJ2-7	TGTGCCAGCAGCTCCGTCCCGGGTGGGCAGTACTTC	CASSSVPGGQYF
TRBV6-6	.	.	TRBJ2-2	TGTGCCAGCGGAGGGGTTTCGAACACCGGGGAGCTGTTTTTT	CASGGVSNTGELFF
TRBV25-1	.	.	TRBJ2-7	TGTGCCAGCAGGGGCATCAACTACGAGCAGTACTTC	CASRGINYEQYF
TRBV4-1	.	.	TRBJ2-7	TGCGCCAGCAGCCCTACACGAGGGTTTTACGAGCAGTACTTC	CASSPTRGFYEQYF
TRBV28	.	.	TRBJ1-2	TGTGCCAGCAGTCCCGAGGTCGGGGTCTATGGCTACACCTTC	CASSPEVGVYGYTF
TRBV28	.	.	TRBJ1-2	TGTGCCAGCAGTTTAAGGACAGCTAACTATGGCTACACCTTC	CASSLRTANYGYTF
TRBV2	.	.	TRBJ2-1	TGTGCCAGCAGTGGGACTGAGAGCTCCTACAATGAGCAGTTCTTC	CASSGTESSYNEQFF
TRBV10-3	once	TRBD1	TRBJ1-2	TGTGCCATCAGTGAGCCGACAGGGAACTATGGCTACACCTTC	CAISEPTGNYGYTF
TRBV5-4	.	TRBD2	TRBJ2-1	TGTGCCCTGGGGCTAGCGGGGTACAATGAGCAGTTCTTC	CALGLAGYNEQFF
TRBV20-1	.	.	TRBJ1-2	TGCAGTGCACCCCGGGTGCGTGGCTACACCTTC	CSAPRVRGYTF
TRBV11-2	.	.	TRBJ2-7	TGTGCCAGCAGCTCCGGGGTCGAGCAGTACTTC	CASSSGVEQYF
TRBV11-2	.	.	TRBJ1-1	TGTGCCAGCAGCTCCCCAGGGTTGGGAACTGAAGCTTTCTTT	CASSSPGLGTEAFF
TRBV5-1	.	.	TRBJ1-4	TGCGCCAGCAGCTTGACCCAGACAACTAATGAAAAACTGTTTTTT	CASSLTQTTNEKLFF
TRBV28	.	.	TRBJ1-4	TGTGCCAGCAGTTTGGCGACCGAACCGGGAAAACTGTTTTTT	CASSLATEPGKLFF
TRBV11-1	.	TRBD2	TRBJ2-1	TGTGCCAGCAGCTTAGCCCCGACTAGCGGGGGTTACAATGAGCAGTTCTTC	CASSLAPTSGGYNEQFF
TRBV7-2	.	TRBD1	TRBJ1-1	TGTGCCAGCAGCCCAACGGGACAGAAATTCAACACTGAAGCTTTCTTT	CASSPTGQKFNTEAFF
TRBV4-3	once	TRBD1	TRBJ1-5	TGCGCCAGCAGCCAAAGACAGGGGGCAAAGCAGCCCCAGCATTTT	CASSQRQGAKQPQHF
TRBV7-9	.	.	TRBJ2-2	TGTGCCAGCAGCTCCACTGGGGGAGGCACCGGGGAGCTGTTTTTT	CASSSTGGGTGELFF
TRBV5-4	once	.	TRBJ2-3	TGTGCCAGCAGCTCCGCCGCTCTGCGGGGAGGTACAGATACGCAGTATTTT	CASSSAALRGGTDTQYF
TRBV19	few	TRBD1	TRBJ1-1	TGTGCCAGTAGGCAGGGGACAGGGAGGACTGAAGCTTTCTTT	CASRQGTGRTEAFF
TRBV10-2	.	.	TRBJ1-6	TGCGCCAGCAATCGCGAAGCCACGGGTTCACCCCTCCACTTT	CASNREATGSPLHF
TRBV5-4	.	TRBD2	TRBJ2-2	TGTGCCAGCAGCTTGAGGACTAGCGGGCTGAACACCGGGGAGCTGTTTTTT	CASSLRTSGLNTGELFF
TRBV6-5	.	TRBD1	TRBJ2-7	TGTGCCAGCAGAACGACAGGGGTAGGAGAGCAGTACTTC	CASRTTGVGEQYF
TRBV7-9	few	.	TRBJ1-2	TGTGCCAGCAGCTTAGATGGGGCGTATGGCTACACCTTC	CASSLDGAYGYTF
TRBV27	.	.	TRBJ2-7	TGTGCCAGCAGCCTTCACAGGTCCCTCTCCTACGAGCAGTACTTC	CASSLHRSLSYEQYF
TRBV27	.	.	TRBJ2-7	TGTGCCAGCAGGAACAAAAAGGACAGCTCCTACGAGCAGTACTTC	CASRNKKDSSYEQYF
TRBV2	.	.	TRBJ2-7	TGTGCCAGCAGTAGAATGGTTTGGCTTTGTTTC	CASSRMVWLCF
TRBV18	.	.	TRBJ2-7	TGTGCCAGCTCACCTACCGGGACACCCTACGAGCAGTACTTC	CASSPTGTPYEQYF
TRBV28	.	.	TRBJ2-7	TGTGCCAGCAGTACCCTGACTGAGCATGGGTCTTACTTC	CASSTLTEHGSYF
TRBV6-5	.	TRBD1	TRBJ1-6	TGTGCCAGCTACGTGACAGGGCAGGATTCACCCCTCCACTTT	CASYVTGQDSPLHF
TRBV7-2	.	.	TRBJ2-2	TGTGCCAGCAGCTTCCGTCCAGGAAGGACCGGGGAGCTGTTTTTT	CASSFRPGRTGELFF
TRBV19	.	.	TRBJ2-5	TGTGCCAGTAGTTATCTGGGGCCTCAAGAGACCCAGTACTTC	CASSYLGPQETQYF
TRBV28	.	TRBD2	TRBJ2-5	TGTGCCAGCAGGTCGGGACTAGCGGGAGTAGAGACCCAGTACTTC	CASRSGLAGVETQYF
TRBV27	.	.	TRBJ2-3	TGTGCCAGCAGTTTAGCAGGGGTCAAAGCGCAGTATTTT	CASSLAGVKAQYF
TRBV10-3	.	.	TRBJ2-5	TGTGCCATCAGTACCCTGGACAGCCAAGAGACCCAGTACTTC	CAISTLDSQETQYF
TRBV5-4	.	.	TRBJ2-1	TGTGCCAGCAGCTTGTTGGGACTCCCGATGTCCCACAATGAGCAGTTCTTC	CASSLLGLPMSHNEQFF
TRBV28	.	.	TRBJ2-2	TGTGCCAGCAGGTCTTTGGGACTCAACACCGGGGAGCTGTTTTTT	CASRSLGLNTGELFF
TRBV5-1	.	.	TRBJ2-3	TGCGCCAGCAGCCCCTGGGCAGGGGAAGGGACAGATACGCAGTATTTT	CASSPWAGEGTDTQYF
TRBV5-1	once	TRBD2	TRBJ2-1	TGCGCCAGCAGCTTATTAGCGGGAGGGACCTACAATGAGCAGTTCTTC	CASSLLAGGTYNEQFF
TRBV7-2	.	TRBD1	TRBJ1-2	TGTGCCAGCAGCTTGAAGTCAGGGGGCGACTATGGCTACACCTTC	CASSLKSGGDYGYTF
TRBV6-5	.	TRBD1	TRBJ1-1	TGTGCCAGCAGACAACAGGGGAGACCTGAAGCTTTCTTT	CASRQQGRPEAFF